The 22 T cell receptor beta chains given below trace back to one sample, sequenced in a study of blood T cell repertoires in COVID-19. Generated by immunoSEQ multiplex PCR, the TCRdb table keeps only in-frame clones and is missing some. There are about 74,000 clones in the sample; more than 75% occur only once, and around 15% lies in the top ten. Sequencing used peripheral blood. The receptor source for this set is a human donor in a cohort sampled during active COVID-19.

The chain employs TRBV25-1 and TRBJ2-4; D might be TRBD2 (6 bases). This CDR3 is built from 15 residues. Trimming removed 0 bases from V and 5 bases from J, with 11 bases in between. Germline V gene lookup returns CDR1 MGHDK and CDR2 SYGVNS. The CDR3 is CASSEYRGTQNIQYF. CDR3 in DNA: TGTGCCAGCAGTGAATATCGGGGGACCCAAAACATTCAGTACTTC. Full variable domain (rest looked up from reference TRBV25-1 and TRBJ2-4): EADIYQTPRYLVIGTGKKITLECSQTMGHDKMYWYQQDPGMELHLIHYSYGVNSTEKGDLSSESTVSRIRTEHFPLTLESARPSHTSQYLCASSEYRGTQNIQYFGAGTRLSVL.

V and J are TRBV5-4 and TRBJ2-5, with TRBD2 matching over 10 bases. The CDR3 totals 14 residues. Germline lookup yields CDR1 SGHNT and CDR2 YYREEE (reference sequence). Trimming cost V 5 bases and J 6 bases; bases outside gene matches: 7. CDR3 in amino acids: CASSSLAGDKTQYF. The CDR3 DNA follows: TGTGCCAGCAGTAGTCTAGCGGGAGACAAGACCCAGTACTTC.

This sequence joins TRBV10-3 and TRBJ2-2, with a tentative D call TRBD2 (6 bases). The CDR3 extends over 13 amino acids. CDR1 and CDR2 from the germline V gene are ENHRY and SYGVKD. The ends were cut back, 4 bases at V and 6 bases at J, with 9 bases in the middle. This CDR3 reads CAISGGDPGELFF. CDR3 DNA: TGTGCCATCAGTGGGGGGGATCCCGGGGAGCTGTTTTTT.

This chain joins TRBV12-3 or TRBV12-4 and TRBJ1-4; weak D call: TRBD1 (5 bases). Deletions cut 5 bases from V and 4 bases from J, with 8 bases between. This CDR3 contains 13 residues. CDR3 in DNA: TGTGCCAGCAGTCTGACAGATAATGAAAAACTGTTTTTT. Its translation is CASSLTDNEKLFF.

This clone was counted once. The V gene is TRBV19, the J gene TRBJ1-5; tentative D call: TRBD1 (5 bases). CDR1 and CDR2 from the germline V gene are LNHDA and SQIVND (reference sequence). V shed 8 bases and J shed 8 bases, with 13 bases lying between them. CDR3 size: 12 residues. CDR3 in DNA: TGTGCCAGTGCCTCAGGGCTGGAGCCCCAGCATTTT. Translating it yields CASASGLEPQHF.

V usage is TRBV2 and J usage is TRBJ2-7; tentative D call: TRBD2 (7 bases). The CDR3 is 17 residues long. Between the trimmed V and J ends, which lost 3 bases and 5 bases, there was a span of 23 bases. Germline-derived CDR1 and CDR2 are SNHLY and FYNNEI. CDR3 DNA: TGTGCCAGCAGTGAGACGCAATTCGGGGGGCGCGGGGACGAGCAGTACTTC. Translating gives CASSETQFGGRGDEQYF.

This sequence joins TRBV7-9 and TRBJ2-3, with 7 bases aligning to TRBD2. J gave up 2 bases and V 3 bases, and 5 bases lay outside the gene matches. Germline V gene lookup returns CDR1 SEHNR and CDR2 FQNEAQ (reference sequence). The CDR3 loop spans 15 amino acids. Here the CDR3 reads CASSLRREYTDTQYF. CDR3 sequence (DNA): TGTGCCAGCAGCTTGAGGCGGGAGTACACAGATACGCAGTATTTT.

The V and J genes are TRBV5-4 and TRBJ2-3, with D possibly being TRBD2 (5 bases). Germline values: CDR1 SGHNT, CDR2 YYREEE (reference sequence). Trimming removed 0 bases from V and 4 bases from J, with 9 bases in between. The CDR3 has 14 amino acids. Written as DNA, the CDR3 is TGTGCCAGCAGCTTGGCCGGGGTGGCAGATACGCAGTATTTT. This translates into CASSLAGVADTQYF.

V is TRBV18 and J is TRBJ1-1; D gene ambiguous. Trimming took off 3 bases at V and 0 bases at J, with 17 bases between the two ends. There are 17 residues in the CDR3. Germline-derived CDR1 and CDR2 are KGHSH and LQKENI. The CDR3 DNA reads TGTGCCAGCTCACCTACTCGGCAGGTCGCAATGAACACTGAAGCTTTCTTT. It translates to CASSPTRQVAMNTEAFF.

The table lists this clone with a count of one. The rearrangement joins TRBV5-1 to TRBJ2-7; a weak D match, TRBD2 (5 bases). CDR1 and CDR2 from the germline V gene are SGHRS and YFSETQ. V dropped 4 bases and J dropped 2 bases, with 13 bases sitting between them. CDR3 size: 14 residues. The CDR3 region is CASSTGVRAYEQYF. CDR3 sequence (DNA): TGCGCCAGCAGCACCGGGGTTCGGGCCTACGAGCAGTACTTC.

CDR3 sequence reads: CASSSLRGQETQYF. Here the CDR3 DNA reads TGTGCCAGCAGCTCGCTCAGGGGACAAGAGACCCAGTACTTC. This chain connects TRBV7-2 to TRBJ2-5, with a tentative D call TRBD1 (6 bases). CDR3 length equals 14 residues. V was cut by 4 bases and J by 2 bases, with 11 bases left in between. Germline values: CDR1 SGHTA, CDR2 FQGNSA.

This sequence joins TRBV7-9 and TRBJ2-7; maybe TRBD1 (6 bases). V was clipped by 7 bases and J by 2 bases, with 18 bases between them. The germline V gene has CDR1 SEHNR and CDR2 FQNEAQ (reference sequence). The CDR3 is 15 amino acids. CDR3: CASTGRLDSAYEQYF. CDR3 bases: TGTGCCAGCACCGGACGCTTGGACAGCGCCTACGAGCAGTACTTC. Full variable domain (remainder filled in from reference TRBV7-9 and TRBJ2-7): DTGVSQNPRHKITKRGQNVTFRCDPISEHNRLYWYRQTLGQGPEFLTYFQNEAQLEKSRLLSDRFSAERPKGSFSTLEIQRTEQGDSAMYLCASTGRLDSAYEQYFGPGTRLTVT.

This rearrangement joins TRBV3-1 (or the pseudogene TRBV3-2) to TRBJ2-5; 9 nucleotides align to TRBD2. Germline CDR1 LGHDT, CDR2 YNNKEL (reference sequence). The CDR3 is made up of 16 amino acids. V gave up 4 bases and J gave up 6 bases; unmatched junction bases: 12. The CDR3 sequence is CASSPGWREGPKTQYF. The CDR3 bases are TGTGCCAGCAGCCCGGGCTGGCGGGAGGGGCCGAAGACCCAGTACTTC.

This clone was recorded only once. Additional DNA sequences in this sample encode the identical CDR3. CDR3 region: CAWSVQVNTEAFF. In DNA form, the CDR3 reads TGTGCCTGGAGTGTCCAGGTGAACACTGAAGCTTTCTTT. The V gene is TRBV30, the J gene TRBJ1-1, with unresolved D. Trimming pared 0 bases from V and 0 bases from J, leaving 5 bases between. Looked up from germline, CDR1 is GTSNPN and CDR2 is SVGIG (reference sequence). The CDR3 covers 13 residues.

The chain links TRBV19 to TRBJ2-1, with D possibly matching TRBD1 (7 bases). CDR3 length: 15 residues. V lost 2 bases to trimming and J lost 4 bases, with 12 bases between them. The germline CDR1 and CDR2 sequences are LNHDA and SQIVND (reference sequence). The CDR3 DNA reads as TGTGCCAGTAGTATACCTCCAGGGGGGTACAATGAGCAGTTCTTC. This translates into CASSIPPGGYNEQFF. Variable domain in full (rest from reference TRBV19 and TRBJ2-1): DGGITQSPKYLFRKEGQNVTLSCEQNLNHDAMYWYRQDPGQGLRLIYYSQIVNDFQKGDIAEGYSVSREKKESFPLTVTSAQKNPTAFYLCASSIPPGGYNEQFFGPGTRLTVL.

This chain links TRBV6-1 with TRBJ2-7; maybe TRBD2 (6 bases). The germline V and J ends were trimmed by 0 bases and 2 bases, with 14 bases remaining between them. The germline CDR1 and CDR2 sequences are MNHNS and SASEGT. The CDR3 covers 16 residues. The CDR3 spells CASSEATGGFAYEQYF. In DNA, the CDR3 is TGTGCCAGCAGTGAAGCCACCGGGGGTTTTGCCTACGAGCAGTACTTC.

V and J are TRBV7-9 and TRBJ1-1; 9 bases map to TRBD1. The CDR3 covers 15 residues. J was trimmed by 4 bases and V by 5 bases; bases with no gene match: 8. Germline V gene sequence: CDR1 SEHNR, CDR2 FQNEAQ (reference sequence). The CDR3 sequence is CASSLPTGGSTEAFF. CDR3 DNA sequence: TGTGCCAGCAGCCTCCCGACAGGGGGAAGCACTGAAGCTTTCTTT.

A single count supports this clone. The chain employs TRBV18 and TRBJ1-4; TRBD1 is a possible D gene (6 bases). There are 16 residues in the CDR3. Germline V CDR1 and CDR2: KGHSH, LQKENI. V lost 3 bases to trimming and J lost 4 bases, with 15 bases between them. The CDR3 here is CASSPTDSHLNEKLFF. The CDR3 DNA sequence: TGTGCCAGCTCACCTACGGACAGCCACCTTAATGAAAAACTGTTTTTT. Drawing the rest from reference TRBV18 and TRBJ1-4, the complete variable domain is NAGVMQNPRHLVRRRGQEARLRCSPMKGHSHVYWYRQLPEEGLKFMVYLQKENIIDESGMPKERFSAEFPKEGPSILRIQQVVRGDSAAYFCASSPTDSHLNEKLFFGSGTQLSVL.

This chain uses TRBV3-1 (or the pseudogene TRBV3-2) with TRBJ1-5, with D possibly matching TRBD1 (5 bases). V was shortened by 1 base and J by 1 base, with 8 bases between the two germline ends. The CDR3 spans 15 residues. Germline CDR1 reads LGHDT; CDR2 reads YNNKEL (reference sequence). CDR3 DNA: TGTGCCAGCAGCCAAGGGTCAGGGAGCAATCAGCCCCAGCATTTT. Translated: CASSQGSGSNQPQHF.

This clone was found once. The chain carries TRBV6-5 and TRBJ2-7, with 7 bases matching TRBD2. The CDR3 totals 13 residues. V trimming: 6 bases; J trimming: 0 bases; junction bases outside the gene matches: 2. Looked up from germline, CDR1 is MNHEY and CDR2 is SVGAGI. DNA of the CDR3: TGTGCCAGCAGCCGGGACTACTCCTACGAGCAGTACTTC. Its protein is CASSRDYSYEQYF.

A note on this clone: The DNA is omitted, as the CDR3 cannot be located on it reliably, and the CDR3 follows TCRdb's listing. CDR3 sequence reads: CASSKTHWGQGTVAEQYF. This chain uses TRBV21-1 with TRBJ2-7; TRBD1, the D gene given by the table, was not confirmed from the DNA. TRBV21-1 is tagged as a pseudogene. The CDR3 is 18 residues long, ends included.

The J gene is TRBJ1-2, the V gene TRBV25-1, with D tentatively TRBD1 (6 bases). Germline V CDR1 and CDR2: MGHDK, SYGVNS. The V gene lost 5 bases and the J gene lost 6 bases, with 19 bases spanning the gap. The CDR3 is 15 residues long. The DNA for the CDR3 is TGTGCCAGCAGTCTGATCGGGGGGGCTTCTGATGGCTACACCTTC. Its protein is CASSLIGGASDGYTF.